This T cell receptor (beta chain) was profiled in a study of metastatic and nonmetastatic thyroid tumors. With respect to this clone: In this CDR3 the conserved last residue, phenylalanine or tryptophan, is missing, so a read error is likely.

The CDR3 is made up of 14 amino acids. Germline V gene lookup returns CDR1 MDHEN and CDR2 SYDVKM. V shed 10 bases and J shed 5 bases, with 18 bases lying between them. Ahead of thyroid surgery, no patient had received treatment of any kind. Using MiXCR, TCRdb re-called clones from the PCR reads. The sample lists some 33,000 clones; roughly 7.1% were seen once. The chain carries TRBV28 and TRBJ1-5; D is ambiguous. This TCR came from a female donor with papillary thyroid cancer or a benign thyroid nodule (not recorded which). Some clones in this sample may be carry-over from other donors' samples. Sequencing was performed on blood. The CDR3 region is CATTAWGFYQPQHS. DNA for the CDR3: TGTGCCACCACAGCCTGGGGTTTCTATCAGCCCCAGCATTCT.